This T cell receptor beta chain is drawn from a study of OX40 agonist ivuxolimab in advanced cancers. The V gene lost 7 bases and the J gene lost 2 bases, with 11 bases spanning the gap. The length of the CDR3 is 13 residues. Germline CDR1 and CDR2: SNHLY and FYNNEI. The protocol was immunoSEQ multiplex PCR, while the TCRdb copy is restricted to in-frame clones and leaves out a portion. The sample shows more than 65,000 clones, roughly 84% of them seen only once. The material sequenced was CD4+ or CD8+ T cells sorted from blood, taken in a trial of the OX40 agonist ivuxolimab. The V call is TRBV2, the J call TRBJ1-2; D is unresolved. This receptor was taken from an adult with an advanced solid tumor such as melanoma, head and neck, liver or kidney cancer. The CDR3 sequence: CASTTGLNYGYTF. As DNA, the CDR3 is TGTGCCAGCACCACGGGGTTAAACTATGGCTACACCTTC.